The rows below give T cell receptor beta chains drawn from one sample of a study of identifying expanded T cells in peripheral blood. The data were produced by immunoSEQ multiplex PCR, yet TCRdb's version contains in-frame clones alone and is incomplete. The sample holds more than 55,000 clones, about 87% seen once. The source material was blood. The receptors stem from a person aged 18 to 75 in good health. Each CDR3 is given with its conserved first and last residue. Fields, in order: D gene, V gene, CDR3 length, J gene, clone size, CDR3 protein, CDR3 DNA. The D gene is left open where the match is weak. Clone size appears in some rows only: once, few, many, or a class for an expanded clone.

>NA|TRBV11-2|12|TRBJ2-7|NA
CASSLVLYEQYF
TGTGCCAGCAGCTTAGTGTTATACGAGCAGTACTTC
>TRBD1|TRBV28|15|TRBJ2-3|NA
CASSPDRAGTDTQYF
TGTGCCAGCAGTCCCGACAGGGCTGGCACAGATACGCAGTATTTT
>TRBD1|TRBV2|14|TRBJ1-5|NA
CASSGTGSNQPQHF
TGTGCCAGCAGTGGGACAGGGAGTAATCAGCCCCAGCATTTT
>NA|TRBV6-5|14|TRBJ2-2|NA
CASRSGGGPGELFF
TGTGCCAGCAGATCCGGGGGAGGACCCGGGGAGCTGTTTTTT
>TRBD1|TRBV4-1|13|TRBJ1-1|NA
CASRQTGGEGAFF
TGCGCCAGCAGACAGACAGGGGGTGAAGGAGCTTTCTTT
>NA|TRBV6-1|13|TRBJ2-7|NA
CASSRGVSYEQYF
TGTGCCAGCTCAAGGGGGGTCTCCTACGAGCAGTACTTC
>NA|TRBV5-1|16|TRBJ2-7|once
CASTKSQESPSHEQYF
TGCGCCAGCACCAAGTCGCAGGAATCTCCCTCTCACGAGCAGTACTTC
>NA|TRBV30|16|TRBJ2-1|NA
CAWSPDRVSRYNEQFF
TGTGCCTGGAGCCCAGACCGGGTCTCCCGTTACAATGAGCAGTTCTTC
>NA|TRBV7-9|18|TRBJ2-7|NA
CASSSLRPLEGHIYEQYF
TGTGCCAGCAGCTCATTACGGCCTCTCGAGGGGCACATCTACGAGCAGTACTTC
>TRBD1|TRBV7-2|14|TRBJ1-2|NA
CASSLPGGYYGYTF
TGTGCCAGCAGCTTACCAGGGGGGTACTATGGCTACACCTTC
>NA|TRBV5-1|14|TRBJ2-3|NA
CASSSVGGADTQYF
TGCGCCAGCAGCTCCGTGGGGGGTGCAGATACGCAGTATTTT
>TRBD1|TRBV13|19|TRBJ2-3|NA
CASSANLLRDSQVTDTQYF
TGTGCCAGCAGCGCTAACCTTCTAAGGGACAGCCAAGTCACAGATACGCAGTATTTT
>NA|TRBV5-4|14|TRBJ2-7|NA
CASTPPLGSYEQYF
TGTGCCAGCACCCCCCCCTTGGGGTCCTACGAGCAGTACTTC
>TRBD1|TRBV19|15|TRBJ2-3|NA
CASSIRTGDTDTQYF
TGTGCCAGTAGTATAAGGACAGGCGACACAGATACGCAGTATTTT
>TRBD1|TRBV6-5|14|TRBJ1-2|NA
CASSLQGEGYGYTF
TGTGCCAGCAGTTTACAGGGGGAAGGCTATGGCTACACCTTC
>NA|TRBV7-8|16|TRBJ1-5|NA
CASSLAHGRSNQPQHF
TGTGCCAGCAGCTTAGCTCACGGCAGAAGCAATCAGCCCCAGCATTTT
>NA|TRBV5-1|16|TRBJ2-5|NA
CASSRGASGWRETQYF
TGCGCCAGCAGCCGCGGAGCCAGCGGGTGGAGGGAGACCCAGTACTTC
>NA|TRBV11-2|15|TRBJ2-1|NA
CASSSGTVSYNEQFF
TGTGCCAGCAGCTCCGGGACGGTCTCCTACAATGAGCAGTTCTTC
>TRBD1|TRBV6-4|15|TRBJ2-3|few
CASSDGTGATDTQYF
TGTGCCAGCAGTGACGGGACAGGGGCAACAGATACGCAGTATTTT
>NA|TRBV19|16|TRBJ2-7|NA
CASSLYSRGKGYEQYF
TGTGCCAGTAGTCTCTACTCCAGGGGAAAGGGGTACGAGCAGTACTTC
>TRBD1|TRBV4-2|14|TRBJ1-1|NA
CASSRGQGSTEAFF
TGTGCCAGCAGCCGGGGACAGGGGAGCACTGAAGCTTTCTTT
>TRBD1|TRBV11-2|15|TRBJ1-1|NA
CASSPWGGGETEAFF
TGTGCCAGCAGCCCATGGGGAGGGGGCGAAACTGAAGCTTTCTTT
>TRBD1|TRBV5-6|15|TRBJ1-2|NA
CASSWADRVNYGYTF
TGTGCCAGCAGCTGGGCCGACAGGGTAAACTATGGCTACACCTTC
>TRBD1|TRBV5-4|15|TRBJ1-1|NA
CASRVGGVGNTEAFF
TGTGCCAGCAGGGTAGGGGGCGTTGGTAACACTGAAGCTTTCTTT
>TRBD1|TRBV6-6|14|TRBJ1-5|once
CASSSDRENQPQHF
TGTGCCAGCAGTTCGGACAGGGAGAATCAGCCCCAGCATTTT
>TRBD1|TRBV4-3|16|TRBJ1-4|few
CASSQGTGTGGEKLFF
TGCGCCAGCAGCCAAGGTACCGGGACAGGAGGAGAAAAACTGTTTTTT
>TRBD2|TRBV4-3|18|TRBJ2-3|NA
CASSQDRGRKSWTDTQYF
TGCGCCAGCAGCCAAGACCGCGGGAGGAAATCGTGGACAGATACGCAGTATTTT